Listed below are T cell receptor beta chains from one sample, sequenced in a study of blood T cell repertoires in COVID-19. Generated by immunoSEQ multiplex PCR, the TCRdb table keeps only in-frame clones and is missing some. Found here are about 430,000 clones, around nine tenths of them singletons; the top ten hold 1.4%. What was sequenced was PBMCs or T cells enriched from blood (not recorded which). These receptors all come from a woman under 30 who had been exposed to COVID-19. CDR3s include the opening cysteine and the closing phenylalanine or tryptophan. Each record gives: V gene, J gene, clone size, D gene, CDR3 protein, CDR3 DNA. A D gene is named only where the DNA matches it firmly. Part of the rows lack a size; the others show once, few, many or a class for expanded clones.

V: TRBV19
J: TRBJ1-1
size: NA
D: NA
CDR3: CASSPKAVNTEAFF
DNA: TGTGCCAGCTCCCCCAAGGCGGTGAACACTGAAGCTTTCTTT

V: TRBV18
J: TRBJ2-1
size: NA
D: TRBD2
CDR3: CASSRTSGGAYNEQFF
DNA: TGTGCCAGCTCACGGACTAGCGGGGGGGCCTACAATGAGCAGTTCTTC

V: TRBV28
J: TRBJ1-1
size: few
D: TRBD1
CDR3: CASVLAGGGTEAFF
DNA: TGTGCCAGCGTATTAGCAGGGGGTGGAACTGAAGCTTTCTTT

V: TRBV19
J: TRBJ2-5
size: NA
D: TRBD1
CDR3: CASSIGTGGETQYF
DNA: TGTGCCAGTAGTATAGGGACAGGGGGAGAGACCCAGTACTTC

V: TRBV6-5
J: TRBJ1-1
size: NA
D: NA
CDR3: CASSYGAGGSAEAFF
DNA: TGTGCCAGCAGTTACGGGGCGGGGGGGAGCGCTGAAGCTTTCTTT

V: TRBV29-1
J: TRBJ1-1
size: NA
D: NA
CDR3: CSVEDFPGLNTEAFF
DNA: TGCAGCGTTGAAGACTTCCCAGGCCTGAACACTGAAGCTTTCTTT

V: TRBV2
J: TRBJ1-5
size: NA
D: NA
CDR3: CACTRGYSNQPQHF
DNA: TGTGCCTGTACCAGGGGATATAGCAATCAGCCCCAGCATTTT

V: TRBV11-2
J: TRBJ1-1
size: NA
D: TRBD1
CDR3: CASSQQGGTEAFF
DNA: TGTGCCAGCAGTCAACAGGGGGGCACTGAAGCTTTCTTT

V: TRBV9
J: TRBJ1-1
size: NA
D: NA
CDR3: CASSDRVNTEAFF
DNA: TGTGCCAGCAGCGACAGGGTGAACACTGAAGCTTTCTTT

V: TRBV7-2
J: TRBJ1-1
size: NA
D: NA
CDR3: CASSLGDPGGDNEAFF
DNA: TGTGCCAGCAGCTTAGGGGACCCGGGAGGGGACAATGAAGCTTTCTTT

V: TRBV4-2
J: TRBJ2-1
size: once
D: NA
CDR3: CASSQEERVLKLPQSYNEQFF
DNA: TGTGCCAGCAGCCAAGAGGAGCGGGTCCTAAAACTCCCTCAATCCTACAATGAGCAGTTCTTC

V: TRBV5-6
J: TRBJ2-7
size: NA
D: NA
CDR3: CASSFGYEQYF
DNA: TGTGCCAGCAGCTTCGGTTACGAGCAGTACTTC

V: TRBV5-5
J: TRBJ1-6
size: NA
D: TRBD1
CDR3: CASRDRTGSSYNSPLHF
DNA: TGTGCCAGCAGGGACCGGACAGGAAGCTCCTATAATTCACCCCTCCACTTT

V: TRBV29-1
J: TRBJ1-1
size: NA
D: NA
CDR3: CSVERGNTEAFF
DNA: TGCAGCGTTGAACGAGGGAACACTGAAGCTTTCTTT

V: TRBV19
J: TRBJ2-5
size: NA
D: TRBD2
CDR3: CASSITGGRPQETQYF
DNA: TGTGCCAGTAGTATAACTGGCGGGAGACCCCAAGAGACCCAGTACTTC

V: TRBV3-1/TRBV3-2
J: TRBJ2-3
size: NA
D: NA
CDR3: CASSHLSDTQYF
DNA: TGTGCCAGCAGCCATCTAAGTGATACGCAGTATTTT

V: TRBV28
J: TRBJ1-1
size: NA
D: TRBD1
CDR3: CASRSTGAGRSTEAFF
DNA: TGTGCCAGCAGGTCCACAGGGGCTGGGAGAAGCACTGAAGCTTTCTTT

V: TRBV5-6
J: TRBJ1-1
size: once
D: NA
CDR3: CASRRRGLHDSNTEAFF
DNA: TGTGCCAGCAGGCGACGAGGCCTACACGATTCGAACACTGAAGCTTTCTTT

V: TRBV3-1/TRBV3-2
J: TRBJ2-1
size: NA
D: NA
CDR3: CASSPSDRHEQFF
DNA: TGTGCCAGCAGCCCCAGTGATCGCCATGAGCAGTTCTTC

V: TRBV28
J: TRBJ2-7
size: NA
D: TRBD1
CDR3: CASSIRDRGMKSYEQYF
DNA: TGTGCCAGCAGCATCCGGGACAGGGGAATGAAAAGCTACGAGCAGTACTTC

V: TRBV24-1
J: TRBJ2-3
size: NA
D: NA
CDR3: CATSDLGPQYF
DNA: TGTGCCACCAGTGATTTGGGGCCGCAGTATTTT

V: TRBV27
J: TRBJ1-5
size: NA
D: TRBD1
CDR3: CASSPHRGSNQPQHF
DNA: TGTGCCAGCAGTCCGCACAGGGGGAGCAATCAGCCCCAGCATTTT

V: TRBV7-3
J: TRBJ2-1
size: NA
D: TRBD1
CDR3: CASSDRVEDNEQFF
DNA: TGTGCCAGCAGCGACAGGGTTGAGGACAATGAGCAGTTCTTC

V: TRBV29-1
J: TRBJ2-7
size: once
D: NA
CDR3: CSVEERATSFSANEQYF
DNA: TGCAGCGTTGAAGAAAGGGCGACTAGTTTTTCCGCCAACGAGCAGTACTTC

V: TRBV4-2
J: TRBJ2-2
size: NA
D: NA
CDR3: CASSPVTANTGELFF
DNA: TGTGCCAGCAGCCCCGTGACAGCGAACACCGGGGAGCTGTTTTTT

V: TRBV3-1/TRBV3-2
J: TRBJ2-7
size: NA
D: NA
CDR3: CASSSSLSYEQYF
DNA: TGTGCCAGCAGCTCGTCCTTATCCTACGAGCAGTACTTC

V: TRBV9
J: TRBJ1-2
size: NA
D: NA
CDR3: CASSVSAGGGYTF
DNA: TGTGCCAGCAGCGTTTCCGCGGGGGGTGGCTACACCTTC

V: TRBV9
J: TRBJ1-2
size: NA
D: TRBD1
CDR3: CASSQGADGYTF
DNA: TGTGCCAGCAGCCAGGGGGCTGATGGCTACACCTTC

V: TRBV5-8
J: TRBJ1-1
size: NA
D: NA
CDR3: CASSWEENTEAFF
DNA: TGTGCCAGCAGCTGGGAGGAGAACACTGAAGCTTTCTTT

V: TRBV7-8
J: TRBJ1-1
size: NA
D: NA
CDR3: CASSPGTTEAFF
DNA: TGTGCCAGCAGCCCGGGAACCACTGAAGCTTTCTTT

V: TRBV7-8
J: TRBJ1-6
size: NA
D: NA
CDR3: CASSSPDRNLNSPLHF
DNA: TGTGCCAGCAGCTCCCCGGACAGAAACCTTAATTCACCCCTCCACTTT

V: TRBV29-1
J: TRBJ2-1
size: few
D: TRBD1
CDR3: CTTGGADYNEQFF
DNA: TGCACCACAGGGGGAGCGGACTACAATGAGCAGTTCTTC

V: TRBV3-1/TRBV3-2
J: TRBJ2-7
size: once
D: NA
CDR3: CASSQDSSSYEQYF
DNA: TGTGCCAGCAGCCAAGACTCGTCCTCCTACGAGCAGTACTTC

V: TRBV29-1
J: TRBJ1-4
size: NA
D: NA
CDR3: CSVGGTTATNEKLFF
DNA: TGCAGCGTTGGGGGAACGACAGCAACTAATGAAAAACTGTTTTTT

V: TRBV27
J: TRBJ2-7
size: NA
D: TRBD2
CDR3: CASSSRTSGSYEQYF
DNA: TGTGCCAGCAGTTCTCGGACTAGCGGTTCCTACGAGCAGTACTTC